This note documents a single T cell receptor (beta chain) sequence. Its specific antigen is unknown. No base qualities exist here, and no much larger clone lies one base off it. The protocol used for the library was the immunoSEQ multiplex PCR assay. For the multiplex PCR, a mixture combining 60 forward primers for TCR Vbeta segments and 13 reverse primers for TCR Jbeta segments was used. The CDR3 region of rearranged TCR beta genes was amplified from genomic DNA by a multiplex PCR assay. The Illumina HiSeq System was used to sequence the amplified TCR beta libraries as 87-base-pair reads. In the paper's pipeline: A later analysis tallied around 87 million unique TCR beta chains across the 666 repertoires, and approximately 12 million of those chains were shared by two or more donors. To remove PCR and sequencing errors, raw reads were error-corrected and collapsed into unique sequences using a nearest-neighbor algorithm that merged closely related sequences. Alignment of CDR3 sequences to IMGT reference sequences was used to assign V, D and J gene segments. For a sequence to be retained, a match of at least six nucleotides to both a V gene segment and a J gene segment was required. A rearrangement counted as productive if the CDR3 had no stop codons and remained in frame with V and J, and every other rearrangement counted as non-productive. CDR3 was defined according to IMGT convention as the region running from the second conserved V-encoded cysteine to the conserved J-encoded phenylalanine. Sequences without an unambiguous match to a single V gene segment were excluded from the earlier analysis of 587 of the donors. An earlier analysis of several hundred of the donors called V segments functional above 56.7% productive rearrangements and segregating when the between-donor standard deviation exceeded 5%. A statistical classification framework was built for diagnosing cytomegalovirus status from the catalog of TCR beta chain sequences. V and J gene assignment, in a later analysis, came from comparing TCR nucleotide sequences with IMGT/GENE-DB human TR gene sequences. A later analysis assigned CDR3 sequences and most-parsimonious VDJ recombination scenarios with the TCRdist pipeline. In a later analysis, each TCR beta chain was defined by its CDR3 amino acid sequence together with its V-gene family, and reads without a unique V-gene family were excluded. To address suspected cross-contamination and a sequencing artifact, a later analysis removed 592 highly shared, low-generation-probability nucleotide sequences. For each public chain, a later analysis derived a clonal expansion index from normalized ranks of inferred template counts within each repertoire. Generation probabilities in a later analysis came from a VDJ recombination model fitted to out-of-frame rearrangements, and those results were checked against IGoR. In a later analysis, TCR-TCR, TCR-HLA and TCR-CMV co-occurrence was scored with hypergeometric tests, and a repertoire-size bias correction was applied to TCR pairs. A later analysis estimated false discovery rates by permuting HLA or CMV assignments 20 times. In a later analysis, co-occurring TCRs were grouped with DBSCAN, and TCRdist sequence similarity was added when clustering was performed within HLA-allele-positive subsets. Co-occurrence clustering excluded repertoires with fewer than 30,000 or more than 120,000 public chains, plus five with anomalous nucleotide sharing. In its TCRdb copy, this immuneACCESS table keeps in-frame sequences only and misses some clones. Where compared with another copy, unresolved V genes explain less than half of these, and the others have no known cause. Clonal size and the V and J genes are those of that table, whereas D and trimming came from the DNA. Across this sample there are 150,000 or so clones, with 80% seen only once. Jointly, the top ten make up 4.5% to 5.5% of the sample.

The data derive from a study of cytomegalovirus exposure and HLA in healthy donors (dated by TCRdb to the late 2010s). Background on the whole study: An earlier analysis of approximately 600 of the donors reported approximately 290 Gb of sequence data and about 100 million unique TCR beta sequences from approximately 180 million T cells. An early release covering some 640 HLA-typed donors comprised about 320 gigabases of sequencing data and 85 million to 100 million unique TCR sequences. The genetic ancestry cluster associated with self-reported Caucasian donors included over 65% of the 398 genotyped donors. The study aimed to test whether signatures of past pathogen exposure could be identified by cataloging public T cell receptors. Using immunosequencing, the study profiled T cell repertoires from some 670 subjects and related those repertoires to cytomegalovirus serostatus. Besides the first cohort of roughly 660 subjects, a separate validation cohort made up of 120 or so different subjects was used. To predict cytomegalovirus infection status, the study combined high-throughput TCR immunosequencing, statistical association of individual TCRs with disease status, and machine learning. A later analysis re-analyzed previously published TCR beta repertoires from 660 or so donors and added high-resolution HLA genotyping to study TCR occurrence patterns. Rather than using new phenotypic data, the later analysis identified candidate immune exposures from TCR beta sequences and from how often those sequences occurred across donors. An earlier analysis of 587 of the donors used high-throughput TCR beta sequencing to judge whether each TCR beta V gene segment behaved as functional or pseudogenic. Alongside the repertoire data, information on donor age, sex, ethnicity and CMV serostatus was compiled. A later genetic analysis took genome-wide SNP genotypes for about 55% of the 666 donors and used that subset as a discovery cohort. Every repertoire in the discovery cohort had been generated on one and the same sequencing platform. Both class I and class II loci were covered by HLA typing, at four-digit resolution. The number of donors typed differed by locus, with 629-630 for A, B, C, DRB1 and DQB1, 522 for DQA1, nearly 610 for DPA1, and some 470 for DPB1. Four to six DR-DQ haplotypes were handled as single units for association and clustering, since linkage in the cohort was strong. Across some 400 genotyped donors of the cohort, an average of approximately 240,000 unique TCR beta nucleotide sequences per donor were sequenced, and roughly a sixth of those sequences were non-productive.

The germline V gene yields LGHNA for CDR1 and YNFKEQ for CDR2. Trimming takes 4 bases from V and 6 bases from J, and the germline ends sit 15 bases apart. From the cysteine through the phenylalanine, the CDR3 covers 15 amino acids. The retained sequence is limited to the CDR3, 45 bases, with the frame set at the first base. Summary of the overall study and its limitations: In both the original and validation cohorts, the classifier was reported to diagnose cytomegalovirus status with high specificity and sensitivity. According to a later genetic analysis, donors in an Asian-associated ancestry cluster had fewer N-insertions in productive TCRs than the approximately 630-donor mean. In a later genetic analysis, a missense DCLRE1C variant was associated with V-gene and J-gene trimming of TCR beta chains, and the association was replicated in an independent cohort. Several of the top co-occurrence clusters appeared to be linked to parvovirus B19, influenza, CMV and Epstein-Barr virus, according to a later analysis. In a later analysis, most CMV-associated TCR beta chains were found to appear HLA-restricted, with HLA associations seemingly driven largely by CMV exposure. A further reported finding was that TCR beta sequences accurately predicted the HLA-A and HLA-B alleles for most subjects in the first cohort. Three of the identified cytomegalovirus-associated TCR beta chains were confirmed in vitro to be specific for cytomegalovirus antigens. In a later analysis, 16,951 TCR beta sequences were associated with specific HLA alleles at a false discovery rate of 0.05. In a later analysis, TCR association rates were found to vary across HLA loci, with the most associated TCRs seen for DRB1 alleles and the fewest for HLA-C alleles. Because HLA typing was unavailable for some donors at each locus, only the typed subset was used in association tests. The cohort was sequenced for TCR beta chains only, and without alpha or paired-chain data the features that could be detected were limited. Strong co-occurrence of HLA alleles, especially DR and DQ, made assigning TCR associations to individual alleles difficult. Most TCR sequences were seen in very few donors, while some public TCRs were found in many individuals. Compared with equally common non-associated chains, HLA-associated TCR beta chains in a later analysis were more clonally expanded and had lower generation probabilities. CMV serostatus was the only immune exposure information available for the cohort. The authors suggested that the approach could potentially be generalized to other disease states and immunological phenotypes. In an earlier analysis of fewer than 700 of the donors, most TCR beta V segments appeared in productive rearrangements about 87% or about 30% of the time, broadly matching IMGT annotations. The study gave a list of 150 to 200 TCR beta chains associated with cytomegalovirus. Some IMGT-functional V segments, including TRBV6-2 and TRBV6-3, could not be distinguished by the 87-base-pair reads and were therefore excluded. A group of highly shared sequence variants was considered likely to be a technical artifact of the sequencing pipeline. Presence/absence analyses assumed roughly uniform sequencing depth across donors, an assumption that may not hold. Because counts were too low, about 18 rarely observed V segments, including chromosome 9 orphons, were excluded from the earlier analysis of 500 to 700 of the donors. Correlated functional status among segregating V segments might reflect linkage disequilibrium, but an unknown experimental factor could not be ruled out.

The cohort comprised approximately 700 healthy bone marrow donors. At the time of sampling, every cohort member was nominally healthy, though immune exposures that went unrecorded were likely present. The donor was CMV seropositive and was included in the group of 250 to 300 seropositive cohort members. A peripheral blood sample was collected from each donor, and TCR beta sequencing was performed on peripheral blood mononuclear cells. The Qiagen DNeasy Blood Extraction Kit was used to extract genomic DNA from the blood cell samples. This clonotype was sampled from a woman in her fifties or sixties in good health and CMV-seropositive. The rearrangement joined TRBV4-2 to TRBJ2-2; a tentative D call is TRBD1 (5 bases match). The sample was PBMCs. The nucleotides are TGTGCCAGCAGCCCCAGGGCTACTTTCGCCGGGGAGCTGTTTTTT. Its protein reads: CASSPRATFAGELFF.